A selection of T cell receptor beta chains follows, all from one sample in a study of blood T cells in healthy people across ages. TCRdb re-called the 5' RACE reads with MiXCR, one entry per CDR3 protein. The sample comprises about 1.6 million distinct CDR3 sequences, about 31% of which are singletons, and 10% to 12% rests with the top ten. Sequenced sample: blood. These receptors all come from a woman aged 25 to 45 in good health. Each CDR3 is given with its conserved first and last residue. The order of the fields is CDR3 DNA, CDR3 protein, V gene, J gene, clone size, D gene. A D gene is named only where the DNA matches it firmly. Clone size, where shown, is once, few, many, or a class for clones that have expanded.

CDR3 DNA: TGTGCCAGCAGCGTAAGACTTAACAATGAGCAGTTCTTC
CDR3 protein: CASSVRLNNEQFF
V gene: TRBV7-3
J gene: TRBJ2-1
clone size: once
D gene: .

CDR3 DNA: TGTGCGCCCTCTCGGGGAAGGGACATTCAGTACTTC
CDR3 protein: CAPSRGRDIQYF
V gene: TRBV21-1
J gene: TRBJ2-4
clone size: few
D gene: .

CDR3 DNA: TGTGCCAGCAGCGCCCCTGGCGGGAGAGGTTACAATGAGCAGTTCTTC
CDR3 protein: CASSAPGGRGYNEQFF
V gene: TRBV3-1
J gene: TRBJ2-1
clone size: few
D gene: TRBD2

CDR3 DNA: TGTGCCAGCAGTGACCCCGGGACAGGGAGGTTTCAGCCCCAGCATTTT
CDR3 protein: CASSDPGTGRFQPQHF
V gene: TRBV6-2/TRBV6-3
J gene: TRBJ1-5
clone size: few
D gene: TRBD1

CDR3 DNA: TGTGCCAGCATGTATAATCCCCGGGACCGCCGACCCTACGAGCAGTACTTC
CDR3 protein: CASMYNPRDRRPYEQYF
V gene: TRBV2
J gene: TRBJ2-7
clone size: few
D gene: .

CDR3 DNA: TGTGCCAGCAGCCTATCCGCGCCGGGGGGCAATCAGCCCCAGCATTTT
CDR3 protein: CASSLSAPGGNQPQHF
V gene: TRBV28
J gene: TRBJ1-5
clone size: .
D gene: .

CDR3 DNA: TGTGCCAGCAGCCAAGAGCTGCCGTCGAGGTGGGATGAGCAGTTCTTC
CDR3 protein: CASSQELPSRWDEQFF
V gene: TRBV14
J gene: TRBJ2-1
clone size: few
D gene: .

CDR3 DNA: TGCAGCGTGGGACATTCAAGCAATCAGCCCCAGCATTTT
CDR3 protein: CSVGHSSNQPQHF
V gene: TRBV29-1
J gene: TRBJ1-5
clone size: few
D gene: .

CDR3 DNA: TGCAGTGCTCAGAGACTGATAGCCTACGAGCAGTACTTC
CDR3 protein: CSAQRLIAYEQYF
V gene: TRBV20-1
J gene: TRBJ2-7
clone size: .
D gene: .

CDR3 DNA: TGTGCCAGCAGCTGCCCCAGAACATACAATGAGCAGTTCTTC
CDR3 protein: CASSCPRTYNEQFF
V gene: TRBV7-2
J gene: TRBJ2-1
clone size: .
D gene: .